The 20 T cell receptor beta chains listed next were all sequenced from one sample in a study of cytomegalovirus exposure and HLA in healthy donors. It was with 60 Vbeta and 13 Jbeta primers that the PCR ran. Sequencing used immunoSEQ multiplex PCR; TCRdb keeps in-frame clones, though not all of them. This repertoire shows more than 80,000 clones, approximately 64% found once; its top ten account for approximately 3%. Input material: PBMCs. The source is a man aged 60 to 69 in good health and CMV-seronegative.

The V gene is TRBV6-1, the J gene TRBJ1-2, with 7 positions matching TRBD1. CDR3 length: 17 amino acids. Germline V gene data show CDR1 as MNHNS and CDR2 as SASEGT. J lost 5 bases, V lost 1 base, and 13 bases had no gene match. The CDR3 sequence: CASSEGGQVGLTYGYTF. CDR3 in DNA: TGTGCCAGCAGTGAAGGTGGACAGGTTGGGCTTACATATGGCTACACCTTC.

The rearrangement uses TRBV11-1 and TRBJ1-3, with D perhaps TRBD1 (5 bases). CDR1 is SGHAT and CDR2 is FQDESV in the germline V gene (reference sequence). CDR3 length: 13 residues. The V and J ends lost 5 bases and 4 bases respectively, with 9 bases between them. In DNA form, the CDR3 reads TGTGCCAGCAGCACGAGGACAGGAAACACCATATATTTT. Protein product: CASSTRTGNTIYF.

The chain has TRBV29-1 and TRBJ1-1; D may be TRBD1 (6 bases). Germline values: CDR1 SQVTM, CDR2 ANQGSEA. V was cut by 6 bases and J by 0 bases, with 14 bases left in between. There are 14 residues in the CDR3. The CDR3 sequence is CSVLDSLMNTEAFF. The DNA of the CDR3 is TGCAGCGTCCTGGACAGCTTAATGAACACTGAAGCTTTCTTT.

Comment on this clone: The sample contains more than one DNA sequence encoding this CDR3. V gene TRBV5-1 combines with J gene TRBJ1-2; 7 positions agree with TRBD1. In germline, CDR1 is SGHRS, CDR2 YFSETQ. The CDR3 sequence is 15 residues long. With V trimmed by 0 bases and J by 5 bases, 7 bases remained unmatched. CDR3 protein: CASSLGGDRVYGYTF. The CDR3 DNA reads TGCGCCAGCAGCTTGGGAGGGGACAGAGTGTATGGCTACACCTTC. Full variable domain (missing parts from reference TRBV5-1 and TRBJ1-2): KAGVTQTPRYLIKTRGQQVTLSCSPISGHRSVSWYQQTPGQGLQFLFEYFSETQRNKGNFPGRFSGRQFSNSRSEMNVSTLELGDSALYLCASSLGGDRVYGYTFGSGTRLTVV.

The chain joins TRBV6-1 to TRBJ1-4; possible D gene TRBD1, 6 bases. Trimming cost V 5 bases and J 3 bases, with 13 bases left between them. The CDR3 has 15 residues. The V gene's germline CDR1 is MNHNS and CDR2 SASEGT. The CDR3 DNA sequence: TGTGCCAGCAGTCCGGCAGGGGCATCTAATGAAAAACTGTTTTTT. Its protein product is CASSPAGASNEKLFF.

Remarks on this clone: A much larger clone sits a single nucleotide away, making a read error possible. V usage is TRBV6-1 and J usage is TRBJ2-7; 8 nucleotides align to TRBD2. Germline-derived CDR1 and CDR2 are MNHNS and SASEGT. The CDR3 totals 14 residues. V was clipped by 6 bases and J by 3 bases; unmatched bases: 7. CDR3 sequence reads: CASRRPSGGYEQYF. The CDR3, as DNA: TGTGCCAGCAGACGCCCGAGCGGGGGCTACGAGCAGTACTTC.

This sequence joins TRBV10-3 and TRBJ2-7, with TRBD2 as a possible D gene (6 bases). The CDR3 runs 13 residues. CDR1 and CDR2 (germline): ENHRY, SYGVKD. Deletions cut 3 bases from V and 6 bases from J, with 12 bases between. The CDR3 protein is CAISDFAGREQYF. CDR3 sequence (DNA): TGTGCCATCAGTGACTTCGCGGGGCGCGAGCAGTACTTC.

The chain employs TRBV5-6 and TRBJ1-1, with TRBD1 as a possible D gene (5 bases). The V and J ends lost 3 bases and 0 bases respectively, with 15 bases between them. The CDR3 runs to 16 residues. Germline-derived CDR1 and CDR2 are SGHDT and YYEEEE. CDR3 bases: TGTGCCAGCAGCTCGTTCCTCGGACAACTGAACACTGAAGCTTTCTTT. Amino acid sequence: CASSSFLGQLNTEAFF.

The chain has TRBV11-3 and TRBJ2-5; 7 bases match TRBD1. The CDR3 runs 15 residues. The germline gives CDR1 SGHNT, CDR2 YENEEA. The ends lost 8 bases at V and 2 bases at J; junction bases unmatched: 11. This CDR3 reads CASSQGTDFQETQYF. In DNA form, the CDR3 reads TGTGCCAGCTCCCAGGGGACAGACTTTCAAGAGACCCAGTACTTC.

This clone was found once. The CDR3 protein is CASSLGTSADTQYF. CDR3 sequence (DNA): TGTGCCAGCAGCTTAGGGACTAGCGCAGATACGCAGTATTTT. V gene TRBV11-2 combines with J gene TRBJ2-3; 9 nucleotides agree with TRBD2. Trimming took 1 base from V and 4 from J; bases not matched to a gene: 0. This CDR3 has 14 residues. CDR1 is SGHAT and CDR2 is FQNNGV in the germline V gene.

Here the CDR3 reads CASSLSGGRETQYF. The CDR3 DNA reads as TGCGCCAGCAGCTTGTCAGGGGGCAGGGAGACCCAGTACTTC. V is TRBV5-1 and J is TRBJ2-5; 8 bases map to TRBD1. CDR1 is SGHRS, CDR2 YFSETQ, per germline. CDR3 size: 14 residues. V shed 1 base and J 5 bases; nucleotides not matched to a gene: 4.

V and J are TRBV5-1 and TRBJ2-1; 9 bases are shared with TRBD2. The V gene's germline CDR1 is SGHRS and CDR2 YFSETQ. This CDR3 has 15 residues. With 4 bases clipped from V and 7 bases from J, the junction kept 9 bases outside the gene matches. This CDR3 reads CASSGSLAGLNEQFF. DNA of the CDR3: TGCGCCAGCAGCGGGAGTCTAGCGGGGTTGAATGAGCAGTTCTTC.

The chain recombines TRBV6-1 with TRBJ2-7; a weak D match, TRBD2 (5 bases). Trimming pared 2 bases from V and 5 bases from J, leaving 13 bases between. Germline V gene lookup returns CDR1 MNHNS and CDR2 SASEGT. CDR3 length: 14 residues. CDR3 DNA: TGTGCCAGCAGTGAAACCCCCGGGGTTGACGAGCAGTACTTC. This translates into CASSETPGVDEQYF.

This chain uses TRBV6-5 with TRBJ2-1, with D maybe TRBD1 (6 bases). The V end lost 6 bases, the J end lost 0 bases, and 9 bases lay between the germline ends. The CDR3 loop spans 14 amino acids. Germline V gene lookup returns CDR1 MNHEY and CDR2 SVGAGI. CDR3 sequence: CASRDRSSYNEQFF. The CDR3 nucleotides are TGTGCCAGCAGAGACAGGAGCTCCTACAATGAGCAGTTCTTC.

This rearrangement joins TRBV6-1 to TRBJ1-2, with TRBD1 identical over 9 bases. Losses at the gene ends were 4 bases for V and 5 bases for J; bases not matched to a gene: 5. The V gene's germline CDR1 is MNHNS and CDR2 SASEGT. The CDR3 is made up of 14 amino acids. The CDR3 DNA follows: TGTGCCAGCAGTGTCCCGGGACAGGGTTATGGCTACACCTTC. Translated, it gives CASSVPGQGYGYTF.

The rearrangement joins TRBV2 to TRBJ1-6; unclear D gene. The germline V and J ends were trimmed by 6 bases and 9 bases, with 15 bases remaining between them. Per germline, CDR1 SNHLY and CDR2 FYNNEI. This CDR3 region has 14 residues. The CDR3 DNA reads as TGTGCCAGCAGGCCGGGTGTCACGGCTTCACCCCTCCACTTT. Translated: CASRPGVTASPLHF. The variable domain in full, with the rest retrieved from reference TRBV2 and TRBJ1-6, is EPEVTQTPSHQVTQMGQEVILRCVPISNHLYFYWYRQILGQKVEFLVSFYNNEISEKSEIFDDQFSVERPDGSNFTLKIRSTKLEDSAMYFCASRPGVTASPLHFGNGTRLTVT.

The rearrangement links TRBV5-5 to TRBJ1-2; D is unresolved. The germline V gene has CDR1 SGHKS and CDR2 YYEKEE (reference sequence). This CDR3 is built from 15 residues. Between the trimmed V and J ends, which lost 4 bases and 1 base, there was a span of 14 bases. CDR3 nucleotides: TGTGCCAGCAGCCCGGGTAGGCAGAGTAACTATGGCTACACCTTC. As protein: CASSPGRQSNYGYTF.

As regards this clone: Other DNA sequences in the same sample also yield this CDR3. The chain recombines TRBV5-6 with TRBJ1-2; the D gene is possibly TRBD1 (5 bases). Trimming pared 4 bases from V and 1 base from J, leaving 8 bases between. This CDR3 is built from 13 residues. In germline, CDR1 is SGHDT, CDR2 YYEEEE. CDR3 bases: TGTGCCAGCAGCCCGACAGTTAACTATGGCTACACCTTC. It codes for CASSPTVNYGYTF.

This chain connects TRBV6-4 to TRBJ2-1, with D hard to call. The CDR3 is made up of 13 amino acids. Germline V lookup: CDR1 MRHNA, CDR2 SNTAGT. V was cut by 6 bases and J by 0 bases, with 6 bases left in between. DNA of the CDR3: TGTGCCAGCAGCCGGAGCTCCTACAATGAGCAGTTCTTC. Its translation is CASSRSSYNEQFF.

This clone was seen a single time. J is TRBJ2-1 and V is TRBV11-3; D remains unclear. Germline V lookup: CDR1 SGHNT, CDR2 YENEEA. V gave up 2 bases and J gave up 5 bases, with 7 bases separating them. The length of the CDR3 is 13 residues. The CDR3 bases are TGTGCCAGCAGCTTATCGGAGAACAATGAGCAGTTCTTC. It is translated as CASSLSENNEQFF.